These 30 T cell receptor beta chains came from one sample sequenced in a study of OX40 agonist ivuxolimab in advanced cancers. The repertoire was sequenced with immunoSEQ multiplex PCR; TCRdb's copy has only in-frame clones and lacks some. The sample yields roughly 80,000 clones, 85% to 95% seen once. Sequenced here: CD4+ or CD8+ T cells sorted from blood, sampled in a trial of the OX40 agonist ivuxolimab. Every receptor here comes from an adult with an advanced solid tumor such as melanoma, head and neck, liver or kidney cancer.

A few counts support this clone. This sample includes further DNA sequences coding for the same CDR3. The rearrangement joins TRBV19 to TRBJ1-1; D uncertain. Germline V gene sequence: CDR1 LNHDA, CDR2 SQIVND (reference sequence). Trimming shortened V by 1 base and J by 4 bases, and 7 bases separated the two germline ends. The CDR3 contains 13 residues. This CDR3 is CASSIGGGTEAFF. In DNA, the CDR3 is TGTGCCAGTAGTATAGGTGGAGGCACTGAAGCTTTCTTT.

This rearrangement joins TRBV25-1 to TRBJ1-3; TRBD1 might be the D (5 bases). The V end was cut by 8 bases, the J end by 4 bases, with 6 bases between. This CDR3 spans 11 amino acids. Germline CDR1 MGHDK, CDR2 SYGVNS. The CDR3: CASGAGNTIYF. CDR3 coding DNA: TGTGCCAGCGGGGCCGGAAACACCATATATTTT. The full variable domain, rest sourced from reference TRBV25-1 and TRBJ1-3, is EADIYQTPRYLVIGTGKKITLECSQTMGHDKMYWYQQDPGMELHLIHYSYGVNSTEKGDLSSESTVSRIRTEHFPLTLESARPSHTSQYLCASGAGNTIYFGEGSWLTVV.

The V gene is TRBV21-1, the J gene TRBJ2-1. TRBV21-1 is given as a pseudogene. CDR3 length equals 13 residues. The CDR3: CASSKGAYNEQFF. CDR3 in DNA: TGTGCCAGCAGCAAGGGGGCCTACAATGAGCAGTTCTTC.

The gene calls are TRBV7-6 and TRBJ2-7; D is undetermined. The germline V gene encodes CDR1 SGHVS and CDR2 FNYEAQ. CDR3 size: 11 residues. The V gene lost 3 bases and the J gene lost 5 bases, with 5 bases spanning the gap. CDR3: CASSFLNEQYF. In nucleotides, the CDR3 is TGTGCCAGCAGCTTCTTGAACGAGCAGTACTTC. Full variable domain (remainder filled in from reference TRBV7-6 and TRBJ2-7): GAGVSQSPRYKVTKRGQDVALRCDPISGHVSLYWYRQALGQGPEFLTYFNYEAQQDKSGLPNDRFSAERPEGSISTLTIQRTEQRDSAMYRCASSFLNEQYFGPGTRLTVT.

CDR3 sequence (DNA): TGTGCCAGCAGCGTGGGACAGGGCCTCTCCTACGAGCAGTACTTC. Translating it yields CASSVGQGLSYEQYF. The chain combines TRBV9 with TRBJ2-7; TRBD1 aligns across 9 bases. This CDR3 region has 15 residues. From germline, CDR1 is SGDLS and CDR2 YYNGEE. V lost 2 bases to trimming and J lost 0 bases; unmatched junction nucleotides: 3. The full variable domain, its missing parts supplied by reference TRBV9 and TRBJ2-7, is DSGVTQTPKHLITATGQRVTLRCSPRSGDLSVYWYQQSLDQGLQFLIQYYNGEERAKGNILERFSAQQFPDLHSELNLSSLELGDSALYFCASSVGQGLSYEQYFGPGTRLTVT.

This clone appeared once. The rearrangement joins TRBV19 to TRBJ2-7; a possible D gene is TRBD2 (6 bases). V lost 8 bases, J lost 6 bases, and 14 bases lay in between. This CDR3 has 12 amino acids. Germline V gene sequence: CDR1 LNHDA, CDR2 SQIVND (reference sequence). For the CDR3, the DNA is TGTGCCAGTTCCCAGGACGGGAGCGAGCAGTACTTC. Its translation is CASSQDGSEQYF.

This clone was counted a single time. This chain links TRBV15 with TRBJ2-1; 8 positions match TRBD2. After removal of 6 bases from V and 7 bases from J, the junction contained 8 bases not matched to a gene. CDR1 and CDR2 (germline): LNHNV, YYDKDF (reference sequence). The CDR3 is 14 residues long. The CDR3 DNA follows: TGTGCCACCAGGGGAGCGGGAGACCGGAATGAGCAGTTCTTC. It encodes CATRGAGDRNEQFF.

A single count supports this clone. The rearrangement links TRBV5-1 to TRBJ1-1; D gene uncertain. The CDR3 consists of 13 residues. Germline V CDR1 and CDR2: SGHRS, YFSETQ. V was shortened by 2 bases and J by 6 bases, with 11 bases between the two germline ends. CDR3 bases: TGCGCCAGCAGCTTAAATATAAGGGCTGAAGCTTTCTTT. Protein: CASSLNIRAEAFF.

DNA of the CDR3: TGCGCCAGCAGCCAAGTGGGCTGGACTGAAGCTTTCTTT. The encoded protein is CASSQVGWTEAFF. This chain uses TRBV4-3 with TRBJ1-1, with no clear D. Germline loops: CDR1 LGHNA, CDR2 YSLEER. Trimming removed 1 base at V and 5 bases at J, with 8 bases between. CDR3 length: 13 amino acids.

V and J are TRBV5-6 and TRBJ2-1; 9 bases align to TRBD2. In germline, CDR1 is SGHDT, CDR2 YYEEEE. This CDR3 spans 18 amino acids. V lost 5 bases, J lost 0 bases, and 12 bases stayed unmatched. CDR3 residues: CASRVGKRGVTSYNEQFF. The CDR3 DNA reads TGTGCCAGCAGAGTGGGGAAGCGGGGGGTTACCTCCTACAATGAGCAGTTCTTC.

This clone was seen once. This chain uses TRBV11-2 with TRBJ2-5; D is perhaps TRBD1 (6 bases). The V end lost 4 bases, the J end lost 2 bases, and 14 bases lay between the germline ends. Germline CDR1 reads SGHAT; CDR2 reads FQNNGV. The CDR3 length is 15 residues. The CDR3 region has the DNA TGTGCCAGCAGCTCACCCTCACAGGGACAAGAGACCCAGTACTTC. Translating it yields CASSSPSQGQETQYF.

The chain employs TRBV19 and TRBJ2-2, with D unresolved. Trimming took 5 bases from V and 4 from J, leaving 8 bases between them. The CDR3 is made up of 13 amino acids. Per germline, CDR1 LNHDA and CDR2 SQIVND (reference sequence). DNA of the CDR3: TGTGCCAGTAGTTTACAGAGCACCGGGGAGCTGTTTTTT. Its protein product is CASSLQSTGELFF.

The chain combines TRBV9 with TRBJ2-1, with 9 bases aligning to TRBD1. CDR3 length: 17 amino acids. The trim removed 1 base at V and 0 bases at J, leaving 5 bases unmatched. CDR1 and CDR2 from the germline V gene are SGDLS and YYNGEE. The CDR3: CASSVSGTGSSYNEQFF. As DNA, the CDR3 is TGTGCCAGCAGCGTATCCGGGACAGGGAGCTCCTACAATGAGCAGTTCTTC.

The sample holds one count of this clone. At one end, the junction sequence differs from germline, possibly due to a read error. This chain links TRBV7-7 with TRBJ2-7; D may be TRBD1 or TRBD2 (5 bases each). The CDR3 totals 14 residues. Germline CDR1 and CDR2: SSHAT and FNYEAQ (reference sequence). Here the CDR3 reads CASSLGRGTYEQYF. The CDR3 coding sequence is TGTGCTAGCAGCTTGGGACGGGGAACCTACGAGCAGTACTTC.

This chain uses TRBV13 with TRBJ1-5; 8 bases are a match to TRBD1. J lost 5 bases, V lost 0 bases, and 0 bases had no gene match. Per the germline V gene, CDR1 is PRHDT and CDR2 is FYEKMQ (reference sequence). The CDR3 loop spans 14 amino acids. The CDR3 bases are TGTGCCAGCAGCTTAGGACAGGGGGATCAGCCCCAGCATTTT. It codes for CASSLGQGDQPQHF.

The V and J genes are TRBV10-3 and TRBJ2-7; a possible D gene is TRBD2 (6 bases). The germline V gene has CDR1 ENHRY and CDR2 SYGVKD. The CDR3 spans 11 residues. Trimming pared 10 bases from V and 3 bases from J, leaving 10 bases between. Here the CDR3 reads CASLSGYEQYF. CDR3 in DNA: TGTGCCAGCCTTAGCGGCTACGAGCAGTACTTC.

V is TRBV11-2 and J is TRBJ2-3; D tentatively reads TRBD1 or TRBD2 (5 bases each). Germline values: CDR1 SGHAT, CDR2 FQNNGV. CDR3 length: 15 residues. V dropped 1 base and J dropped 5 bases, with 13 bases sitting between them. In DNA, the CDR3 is TGTGCCAGCAGCTTAGTTGGGGGAGAGGGAGATACGCAGTATTTT. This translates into CASSLVGGEGDTQYF.

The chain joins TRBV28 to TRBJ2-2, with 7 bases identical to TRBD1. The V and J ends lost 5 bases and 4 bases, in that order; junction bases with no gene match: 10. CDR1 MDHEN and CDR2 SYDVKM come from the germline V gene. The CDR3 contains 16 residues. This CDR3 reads CASSPIDRDGTGELFF. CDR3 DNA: TGTGCCAGCAGTCCTATTGACAGGGACGGCACCGGGGAGCTGTTTTTT.

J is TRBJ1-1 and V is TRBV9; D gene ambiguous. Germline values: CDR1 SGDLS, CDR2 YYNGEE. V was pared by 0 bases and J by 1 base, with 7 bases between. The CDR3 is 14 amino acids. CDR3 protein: CASSVVPGNTEAFF. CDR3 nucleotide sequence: TGTGCCAGCAGCGTAGTACCCGGGAACACTGAAGCTTTCTTT.

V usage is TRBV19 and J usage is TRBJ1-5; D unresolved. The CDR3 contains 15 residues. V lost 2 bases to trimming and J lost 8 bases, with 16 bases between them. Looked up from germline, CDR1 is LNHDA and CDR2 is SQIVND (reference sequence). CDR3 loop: CASSIWAPDPKPQHF. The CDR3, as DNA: TGTGCCAGTAGTATATGGGCTCCAGACCCCAAGCCCCAGCATTTT.

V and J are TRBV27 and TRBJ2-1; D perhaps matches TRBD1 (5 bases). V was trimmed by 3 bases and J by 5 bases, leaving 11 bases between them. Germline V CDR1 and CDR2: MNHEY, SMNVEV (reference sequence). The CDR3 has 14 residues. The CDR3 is CASSFSDIDNEQFF. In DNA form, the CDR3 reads TGTGCCAGCAGTTTCTCGGACATAGACAATGAGCAGTTCTTC.

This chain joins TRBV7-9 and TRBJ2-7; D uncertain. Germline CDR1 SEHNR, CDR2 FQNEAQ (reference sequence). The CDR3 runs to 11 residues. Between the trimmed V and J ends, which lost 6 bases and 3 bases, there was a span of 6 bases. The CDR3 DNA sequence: TGTGCCAGCAGTCAGTACTACGAGCAGTACTTC. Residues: CASSQYYEQYF.

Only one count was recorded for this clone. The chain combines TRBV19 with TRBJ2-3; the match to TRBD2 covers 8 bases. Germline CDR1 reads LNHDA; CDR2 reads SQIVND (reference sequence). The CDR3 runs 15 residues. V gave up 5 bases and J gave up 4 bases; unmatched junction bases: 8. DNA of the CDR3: TGTGCCAGTAGTGACCAACTAGCGGTCCCAGATACGCAGTATTTT. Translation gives CASSDQLAVPDTQYF.

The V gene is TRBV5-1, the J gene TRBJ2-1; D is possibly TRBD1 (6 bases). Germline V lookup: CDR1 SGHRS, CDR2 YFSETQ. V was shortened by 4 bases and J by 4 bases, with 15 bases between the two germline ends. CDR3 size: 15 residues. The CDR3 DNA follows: TGCGCCAGCAGCCAAGGACAGCTTGGGTACAATGAGCAGTTCTTC. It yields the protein CASSQGQLGYNEQFF.

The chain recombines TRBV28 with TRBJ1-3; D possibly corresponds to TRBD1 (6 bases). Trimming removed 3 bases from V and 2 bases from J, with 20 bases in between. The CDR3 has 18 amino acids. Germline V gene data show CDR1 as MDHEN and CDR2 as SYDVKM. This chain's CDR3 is CASSFPRERGIPGNTIYF. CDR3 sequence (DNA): TGTGCCAGCAGTTTCCCCCGGGAGAGGGGGATCCCTGGAAACACCATATATTTT.

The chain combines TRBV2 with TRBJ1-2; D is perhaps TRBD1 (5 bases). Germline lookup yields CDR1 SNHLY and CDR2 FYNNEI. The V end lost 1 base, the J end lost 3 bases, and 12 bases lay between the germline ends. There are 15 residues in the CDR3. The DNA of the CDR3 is TGTGCCAGCAGTGAAGGTACAGGTAGTTACTATGGCTACACCTTC. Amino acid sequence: CASSEGTGSYYGYTF.

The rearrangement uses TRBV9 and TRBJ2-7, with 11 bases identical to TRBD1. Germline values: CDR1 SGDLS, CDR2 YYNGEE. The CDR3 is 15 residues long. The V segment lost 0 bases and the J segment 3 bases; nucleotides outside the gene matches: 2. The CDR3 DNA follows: TGTGCCAGCAGCGTAGACGGGACAGGGGGCTACGAGCAGTACTTC. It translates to CASSVDGTGGYEQYF.

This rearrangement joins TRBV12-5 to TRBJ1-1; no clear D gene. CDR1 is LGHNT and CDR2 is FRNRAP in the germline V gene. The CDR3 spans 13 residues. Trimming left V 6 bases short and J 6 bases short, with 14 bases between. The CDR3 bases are TGTGCTAGTGGCCCCATGGGGAGGCCTGAAGCTTTCTTT. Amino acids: CASGPMGRPEAFF.

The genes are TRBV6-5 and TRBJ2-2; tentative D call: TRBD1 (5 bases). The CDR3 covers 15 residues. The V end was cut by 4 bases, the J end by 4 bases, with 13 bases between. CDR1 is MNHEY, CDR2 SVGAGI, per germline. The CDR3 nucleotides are TGTGCCAGCAGTTCAGCAATTGACAGCACCGGGGAGCTGTTTTTT. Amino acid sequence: CASSSAIDSTGELFF.

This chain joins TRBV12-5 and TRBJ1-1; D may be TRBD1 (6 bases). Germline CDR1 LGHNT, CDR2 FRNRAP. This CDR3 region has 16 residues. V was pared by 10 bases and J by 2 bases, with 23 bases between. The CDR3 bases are TGTGCTACCCAGAGACCCTCAGGGGCCCTCAACACTGAAGCTTTCTTT. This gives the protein CATQRPSGALNTEAFF.